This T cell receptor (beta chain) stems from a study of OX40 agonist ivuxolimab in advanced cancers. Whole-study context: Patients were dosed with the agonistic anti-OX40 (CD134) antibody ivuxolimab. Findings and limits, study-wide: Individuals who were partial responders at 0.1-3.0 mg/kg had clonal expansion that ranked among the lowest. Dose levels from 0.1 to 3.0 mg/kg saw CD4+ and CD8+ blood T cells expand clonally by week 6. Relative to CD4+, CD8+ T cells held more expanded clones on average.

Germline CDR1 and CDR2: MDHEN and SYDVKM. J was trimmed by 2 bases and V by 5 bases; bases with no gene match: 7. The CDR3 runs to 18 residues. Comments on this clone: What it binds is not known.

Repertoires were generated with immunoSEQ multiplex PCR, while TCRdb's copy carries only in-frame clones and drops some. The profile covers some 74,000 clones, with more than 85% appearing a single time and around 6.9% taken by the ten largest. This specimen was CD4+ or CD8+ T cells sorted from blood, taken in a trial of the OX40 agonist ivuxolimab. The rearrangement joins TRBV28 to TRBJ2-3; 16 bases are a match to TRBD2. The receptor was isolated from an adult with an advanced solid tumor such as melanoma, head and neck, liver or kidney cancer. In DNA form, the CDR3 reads TGTGCCAGCAGTCCGTGGGGGACTAGCGGGAGGGTCACAGATACGCAGTATTTT. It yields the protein CASSPWGTSGRVTDTQYF. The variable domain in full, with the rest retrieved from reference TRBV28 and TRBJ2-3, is DVKVTQSSRYLVKRTGEKVFLECVQDMDHENMFWYRQDPGLGLRLIYFSYDVKMKEKGDIPEGYSVSREKKERFSLILESASTNQTSMYLCASSPWGTSGRVTDTQYFGPGTRLTVL.